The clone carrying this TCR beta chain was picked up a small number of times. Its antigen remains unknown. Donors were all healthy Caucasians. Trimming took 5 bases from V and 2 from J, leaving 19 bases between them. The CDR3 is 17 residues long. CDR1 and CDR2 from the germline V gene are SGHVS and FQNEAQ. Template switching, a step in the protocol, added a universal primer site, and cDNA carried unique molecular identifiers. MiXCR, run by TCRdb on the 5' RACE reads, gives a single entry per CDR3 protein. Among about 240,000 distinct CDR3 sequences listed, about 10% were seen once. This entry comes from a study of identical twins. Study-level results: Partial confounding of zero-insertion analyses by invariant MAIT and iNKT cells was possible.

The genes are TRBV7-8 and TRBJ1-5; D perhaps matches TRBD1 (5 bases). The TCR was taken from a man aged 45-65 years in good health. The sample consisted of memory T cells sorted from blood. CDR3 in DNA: TGTGCCAGCAGCCCCGGACAAATCATGGGGGGCAATCAGCCCCAGCATTTT. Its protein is CASSPGQIMGGNQPQHF.